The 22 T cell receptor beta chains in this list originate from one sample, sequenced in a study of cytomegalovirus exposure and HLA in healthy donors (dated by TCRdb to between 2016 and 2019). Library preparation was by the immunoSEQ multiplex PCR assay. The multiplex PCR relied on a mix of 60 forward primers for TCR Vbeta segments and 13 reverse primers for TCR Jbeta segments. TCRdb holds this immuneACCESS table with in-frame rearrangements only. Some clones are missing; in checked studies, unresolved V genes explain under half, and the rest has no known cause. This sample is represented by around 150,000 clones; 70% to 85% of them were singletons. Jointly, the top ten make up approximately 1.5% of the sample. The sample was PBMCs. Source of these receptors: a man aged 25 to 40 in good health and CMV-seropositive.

The CDR3 sequence is CASSQVGHRRTSGRLYEQYF. CDR3 nucleotides: TGTGCCAGCAGCCAAGTCGGTCACCGGAGGACTAGCGGGAGATTGTACGAGCAGTACTTC. J is TRBJ2-7 and V is TRBV14, with 13 bases identical to TRBD2. This CDR3 is 20 amino acids long. Germline CDR1 SGHDN, CDR2 FVKESK. V was clipped by 1 base and J by 4 bases; unmatched bases: 16.

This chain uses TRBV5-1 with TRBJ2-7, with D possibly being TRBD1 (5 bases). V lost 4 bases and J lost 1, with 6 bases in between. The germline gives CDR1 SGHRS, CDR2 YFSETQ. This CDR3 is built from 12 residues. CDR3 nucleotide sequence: TGCGCCAGCAGCGACAGTTCCTACGAGCAGTACTTC. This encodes CASSDSSYEQYF.

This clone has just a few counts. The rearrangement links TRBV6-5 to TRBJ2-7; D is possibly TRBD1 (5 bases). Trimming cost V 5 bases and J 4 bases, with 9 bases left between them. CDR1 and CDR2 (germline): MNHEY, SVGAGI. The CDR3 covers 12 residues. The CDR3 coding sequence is TGTGCCAGCAGTGAAGGACAATACGAGCAGTACTTC. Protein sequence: CASSEGQYEQYF.

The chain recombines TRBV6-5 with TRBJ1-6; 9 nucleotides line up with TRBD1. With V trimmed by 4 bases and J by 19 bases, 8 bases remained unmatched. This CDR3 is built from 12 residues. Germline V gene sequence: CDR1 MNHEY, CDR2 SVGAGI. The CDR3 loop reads CASSSPGTGSHF. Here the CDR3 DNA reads TGTGCCAGCAGTTCGCCCGGGACAGGGAGTCACTTT.

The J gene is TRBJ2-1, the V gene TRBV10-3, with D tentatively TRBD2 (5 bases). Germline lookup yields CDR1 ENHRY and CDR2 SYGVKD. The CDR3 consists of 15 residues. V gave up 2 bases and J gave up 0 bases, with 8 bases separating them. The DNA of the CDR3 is TGTGCCATCAGTGAGCTTGGGAGCTCCTACAATGAGCAGTTCTTC. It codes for CAISELGSSYNEQFF.

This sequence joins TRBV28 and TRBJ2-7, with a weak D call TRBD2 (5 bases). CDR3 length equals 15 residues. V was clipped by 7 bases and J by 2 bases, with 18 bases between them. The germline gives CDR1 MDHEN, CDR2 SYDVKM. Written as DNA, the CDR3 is TGTGCCAGCACCCCCCCCCAGCGGAAGACCTACGAGCAGTACTTC. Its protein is CASTPPQRKTYEQYF.

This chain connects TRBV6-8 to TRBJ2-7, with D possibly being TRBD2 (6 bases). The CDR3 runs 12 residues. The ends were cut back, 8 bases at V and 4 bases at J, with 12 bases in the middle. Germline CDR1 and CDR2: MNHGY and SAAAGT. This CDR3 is CASGRPPYEQYF. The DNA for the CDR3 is TGTGCCAGCGGGAGGCCTCCTTACGAGCAGTACTTC.

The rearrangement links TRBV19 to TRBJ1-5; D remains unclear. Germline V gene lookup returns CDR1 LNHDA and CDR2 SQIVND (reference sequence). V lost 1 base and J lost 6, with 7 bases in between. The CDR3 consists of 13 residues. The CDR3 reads CASSIGLIQPQHF. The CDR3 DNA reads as TGTGCCAGTAGTATAGGACTAATTCAGCCCCAGCATTTT. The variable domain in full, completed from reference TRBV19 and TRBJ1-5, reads DGGITQSPKYLFRKEGQNVTLSCEQNLNHDAMYWYRQDPGQGLRLIYYSQIVNDFQKGDIAEGYSVSREKKESFPLTVTSAQKNPTAFYLCASSIGLIQPQHFGDGTRLSIL.

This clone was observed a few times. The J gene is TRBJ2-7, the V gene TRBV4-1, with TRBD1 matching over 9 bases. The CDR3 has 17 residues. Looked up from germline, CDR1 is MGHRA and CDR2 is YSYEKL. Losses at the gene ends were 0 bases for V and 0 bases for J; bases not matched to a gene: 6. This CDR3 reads CASSQDVGTGSSYEQYF. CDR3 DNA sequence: TGCGCCAGCAGCCAAGACGTCGGGACAGGGAGCTCCTACGAGCAGTACTTC.

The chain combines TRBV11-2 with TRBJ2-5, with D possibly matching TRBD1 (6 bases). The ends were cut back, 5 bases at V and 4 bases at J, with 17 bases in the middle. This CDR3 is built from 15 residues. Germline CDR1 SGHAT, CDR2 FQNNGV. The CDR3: CASSAARTARETQYF. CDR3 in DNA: TGTGCCAGCAGCGCCGCCCGGACAGCGAGAGAGACCCAGTACTTC.

The CDR3 is CASSSTGTGGGGYTF. In DNA form, the CDR3 reads TGCGCCAGCAGCTCGACCGGGACAGGGGGCGGAGGCTACACCTTC. The J gene is TRBJ1-2, the V gene TRBV5-1, with 12 bases fitting TRBD1. Germline loops: CDR1 SGHRS, CDR2 YFSETQ. J lost 8 bases, V lost 3 bases, and 8 bases had no gene match. There are 15 residues in the CDR3.

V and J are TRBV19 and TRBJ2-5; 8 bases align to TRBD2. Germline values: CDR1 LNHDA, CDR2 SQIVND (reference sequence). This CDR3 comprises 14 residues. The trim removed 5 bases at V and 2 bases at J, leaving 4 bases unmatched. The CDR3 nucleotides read TGTGCCAGTAGTTTCGGGGGGGGGCAAGAGACCCAGTACTTC. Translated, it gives CASSFGGGQETQYF.

CDR3 DNA sequence: TGTGCCAGTAGTATCGGGACAGCGACCGAGACCCAGTACTTC. Amino acids: CASSIGTATETQYF. The rearrangement joins TRBV19 to TRBJ2-5; 7 nucleotides agree with TRBD1. The ends lost 3 bases at V and 5 bases at J; junction bases unmatched: 6. The length of the CDR3 is 14 residues. Germline V gene sequence: CDR1 LNHDA, CDR2 SQIVND (reference sequence).

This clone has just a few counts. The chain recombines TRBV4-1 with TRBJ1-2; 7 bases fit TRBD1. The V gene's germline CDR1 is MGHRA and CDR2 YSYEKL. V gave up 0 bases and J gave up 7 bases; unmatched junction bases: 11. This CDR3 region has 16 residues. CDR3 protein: CASSQERQGSWRGYTF. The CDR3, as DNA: TGCGCCAGCAGCCAAGAACGACAGGGATCTTGGCGTGGCTACACCTTC.

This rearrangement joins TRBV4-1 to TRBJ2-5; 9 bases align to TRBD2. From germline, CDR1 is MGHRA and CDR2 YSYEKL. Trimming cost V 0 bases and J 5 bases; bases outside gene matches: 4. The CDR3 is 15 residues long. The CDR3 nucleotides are TGCGCCAGCAGCCAAGATTGGCGGGAGGGGGAGACCCAGTACTTC. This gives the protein CASSQDWREGETQYF.

The CDR3 nucleotides are TGTGCCAGCAGCTTAGGAGAGGCGAACACTGAAGCTTTCTTT. This encodes CASSLGEANTEAFF. V gene TRBV7-9 combines with J gene TRBJ1-1; D gene ambiguous. The CDR3 extends over 14 amino acids. Germline CDR1 reads SEHNR; CDR2 reads FQNEAQ (reference sequence). V lost 1 base and J lost 1, with 7 bases in between.

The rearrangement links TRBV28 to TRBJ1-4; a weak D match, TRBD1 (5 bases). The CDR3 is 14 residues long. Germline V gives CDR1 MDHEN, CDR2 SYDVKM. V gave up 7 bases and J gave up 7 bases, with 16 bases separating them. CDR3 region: CASMEGRGSEKLFF. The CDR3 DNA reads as TGTGCCAGCATGGAGGGACGAGGGAGTGAAAAACTGTTTTTT.

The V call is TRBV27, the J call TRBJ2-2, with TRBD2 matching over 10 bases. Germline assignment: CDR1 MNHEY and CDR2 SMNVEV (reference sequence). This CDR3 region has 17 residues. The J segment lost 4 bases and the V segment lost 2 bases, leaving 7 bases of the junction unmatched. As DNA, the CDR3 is TGTGCCAGCAGTTTAGACCCTAGCGGGGGTTCCACCGGGGAGCTGTTTTTT. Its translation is CASSLDPSGGSTGELFF.

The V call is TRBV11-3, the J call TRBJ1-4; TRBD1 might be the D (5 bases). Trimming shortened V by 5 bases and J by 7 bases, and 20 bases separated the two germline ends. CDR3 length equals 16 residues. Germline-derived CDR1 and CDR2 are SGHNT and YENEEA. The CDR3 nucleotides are TGTGCCAGCAGCCCGCTTGGGGGAGAGGAGGGTGAAAAACTGTTTTTT. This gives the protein CASSPLGGEEGEKLFF.

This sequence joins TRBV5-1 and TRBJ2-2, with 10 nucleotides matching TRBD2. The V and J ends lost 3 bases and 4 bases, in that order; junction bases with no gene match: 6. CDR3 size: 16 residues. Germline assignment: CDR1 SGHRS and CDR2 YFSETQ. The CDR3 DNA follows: TGCGCCAGCAGCTCCTTAGCGGGGGGTAGCACCGGGGAGCTGTTTTTT. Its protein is CASSSLAGGSTGELFF.

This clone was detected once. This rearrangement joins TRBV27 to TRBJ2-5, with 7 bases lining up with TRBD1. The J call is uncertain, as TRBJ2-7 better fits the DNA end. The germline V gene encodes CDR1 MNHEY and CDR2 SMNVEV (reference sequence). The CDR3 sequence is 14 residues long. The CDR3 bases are TGTGCCAGCAGTTTGGGACAGTACTCCTACGAGCAGTACTTC. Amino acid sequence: CASSLGQYSYEQYF.

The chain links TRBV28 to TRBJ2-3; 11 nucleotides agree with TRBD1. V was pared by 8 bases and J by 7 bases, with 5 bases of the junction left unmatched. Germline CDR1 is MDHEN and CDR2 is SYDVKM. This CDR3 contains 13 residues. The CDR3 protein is CASRTGGAYTQYF. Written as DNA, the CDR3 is TGTGCCAGCCGGACAGGGGGCGCGTATACGCAGTATTTT.